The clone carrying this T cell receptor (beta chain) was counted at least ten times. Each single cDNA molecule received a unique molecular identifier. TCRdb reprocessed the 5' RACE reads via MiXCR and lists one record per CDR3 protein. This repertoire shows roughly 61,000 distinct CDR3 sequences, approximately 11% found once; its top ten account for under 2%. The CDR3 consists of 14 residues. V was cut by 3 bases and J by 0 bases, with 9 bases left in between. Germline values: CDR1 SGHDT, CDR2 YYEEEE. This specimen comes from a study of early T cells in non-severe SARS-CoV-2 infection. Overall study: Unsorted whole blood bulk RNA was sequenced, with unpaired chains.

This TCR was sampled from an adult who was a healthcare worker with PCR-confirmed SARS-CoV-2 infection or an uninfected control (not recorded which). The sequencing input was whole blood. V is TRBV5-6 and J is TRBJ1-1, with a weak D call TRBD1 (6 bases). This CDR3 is CASSSTGLNTEAFF. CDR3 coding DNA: TGTGCCAGCAGCTCTACAGGGTTGAACACTGAAGCTTTCTTT. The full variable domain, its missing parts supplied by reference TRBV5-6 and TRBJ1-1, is DAGVTQSPTHLIKTRGQQVTLRCSPKSGHDTVSWYQQALGQGPQFIFQYYEEEERQRGNFPDRFSGHQFPNYSSELNVNALLLGDSALYLCASSSTGLNTEAFFGQGTRLTVV.